This TCR beta chain was captured by sequencing in a study of beta chain features in type 1 diabetes. Findings and caveats of the study: It was among patients, rather than healthy donors, that naive, central memory and Treg TCRB repertoires appeared more similar.

The sequenced template was cDNA made from the entire isolated RNA. Libraries were prepared by immunoSEQ multiplex PCR; TCRdb keeps only in-frame clonotypes and omits some of them. This repertoire shows 600,000 to 650,000 clones, roughly a sixth found once; its top ten account for 0.09% to 0.095%. Central memory, naive, regulatory and stem cell-like memory CD4+ cells were sorted by CD45RO/CCR7/CD25/CD127/CD95/CD27. All sorted populations exceeded 95% purity. The sample holds a few counts of this clone. Antigen specificity is unknown. This sequence originates from a man in his late teens or twenties in good health. The sample was naive CD4+ T cells from blood.

The CDR3 spells CASSSGGHTDTQYF. The CDR3 coding sequence is TGTGCCAGCAGCTCAGGAGGGCACACAGATACGCAGTATTTT. V is TRBV7-9 and J is TRBJ2-3; D is perhaps TRBD2 (6 bases). Per germline, CDR1 SEHNR and CDR2 FQNEAQ (reference sequence). The CDR3 contains 14 residues. The V end lost 4 bases, the J end lost 2 bases, and 10 bases lay between the germline ends.